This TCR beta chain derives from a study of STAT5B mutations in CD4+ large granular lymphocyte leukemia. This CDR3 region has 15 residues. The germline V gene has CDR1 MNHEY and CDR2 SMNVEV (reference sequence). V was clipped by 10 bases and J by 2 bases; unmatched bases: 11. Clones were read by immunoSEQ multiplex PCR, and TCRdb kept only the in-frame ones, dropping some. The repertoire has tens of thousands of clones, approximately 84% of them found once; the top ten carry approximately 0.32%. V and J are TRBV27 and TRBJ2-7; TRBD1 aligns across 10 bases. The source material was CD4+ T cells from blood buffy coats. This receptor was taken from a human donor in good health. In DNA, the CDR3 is TGTGCCACCCAACTATACGGGACAGGGGCCTACGAGCAGTACTTC. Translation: CATQLYGTGAYEQYF.